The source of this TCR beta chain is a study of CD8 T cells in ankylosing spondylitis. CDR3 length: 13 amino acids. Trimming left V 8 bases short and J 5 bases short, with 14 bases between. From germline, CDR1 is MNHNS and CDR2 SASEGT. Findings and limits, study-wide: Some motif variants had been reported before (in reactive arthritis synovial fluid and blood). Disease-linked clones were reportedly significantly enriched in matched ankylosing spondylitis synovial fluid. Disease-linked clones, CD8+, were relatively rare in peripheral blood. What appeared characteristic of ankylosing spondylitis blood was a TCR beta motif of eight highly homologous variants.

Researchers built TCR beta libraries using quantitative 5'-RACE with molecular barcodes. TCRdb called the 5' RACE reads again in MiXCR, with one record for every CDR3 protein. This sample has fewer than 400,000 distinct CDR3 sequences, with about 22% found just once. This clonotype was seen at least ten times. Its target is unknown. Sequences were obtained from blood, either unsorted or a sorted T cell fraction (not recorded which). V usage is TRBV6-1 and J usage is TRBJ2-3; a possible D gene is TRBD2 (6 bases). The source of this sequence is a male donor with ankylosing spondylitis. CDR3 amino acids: CASVGLGRDTQYF. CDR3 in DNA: TGTGCCAGCGTGGGACTGGGGCGAGATACGCAGTATTTT.